What follows are 4 T cell receptor beta chains derived from one specimen sequenced in a study of blood T cell repertoires in COVID-19 (dated by TCRdb to about 2020). The library was made by the immunoSEQ multiplex PCR assay. Not all clones reach the TCRdb copy of this immuneACCESS table, which keeps in-frame sequences only. Checked studies attribute under half of the gap to unresolved V genes and leave the rest unexplained. This sample gives fewer than 250,000 clones in total; around four fifths of them show up just once. The ten largest clones capture around 2.5% of the sample. Source material: peripheral blood. The receptor set was obtained from a woman between 40 and 50 years old with active or convalescent COVID-19.

V gene TRBV30 combines with J gene TRBJ1-1; weak D call: TRBD1 (6 bases). This CDR3 spans 12 amino acids. V was shortened by 6 bases and J by 5 bases, with 13 bases between the two germline ends. Germline V lookup: CDR1 GTSNPN, CDR2 SVGIG (reference sequence). The CDR3 loop reads CACLKGGTEAFF. DNA of the CDR3: TGTGCCTGCCTAAAGGGGGGGACTGAAGCTTTCTTT.

The chain joins TRBV13 to TRBJ2-3; D might be TRBD2 (5 bases). From germline, CDR1 is PRHDT and CDR2 FYEKMQ (reference sequence). The CDR3 is 15 residues long. The V and J ends lost 1 base and 6 bases respectively, with 14 bases between them. Here the CDR3 DNA reads TGTGCCAGCAGCTTAGTTGGACTCTCGGCCGATACGCAGTATTTT. Encoded protein: CASSLVGLSADTQYF.

The table lists this clone with a count of one. V and J are TRBV18 and TRBJ1-2, with 8 bases lining up with TRBD1. V dropped 0 bases and J dropped 7; count of bases not matched to a gene: 10. The CDR3 covers 16 residues. Germline-derived CDR1 and CDR2 are KGHSH and LQKENI. The CDR3 spells CASSPPLGQGASGYTF. CDR3 nucleotide sequence: TGTGCCAGCTCACCACCGCTCGGGCAGGGGGCGAGTGGCTACACCTTC.

The rearrangement uses TRBV7-2 and TRBJ2-1, with D tentatively TRBD2 (6 bases). The germline V gene encodes CDR1 SGHTA and CDR2 FQGNSA. V was pared by 8 bases and J by 7 bases, with 6 bases between. The CDR3 contains 10 residues. CDR3 sequence: CASGGNEQFF. CDR3 DNA: TGTGCCAGCGGAGGGAATGAGCAGTTCTTC.